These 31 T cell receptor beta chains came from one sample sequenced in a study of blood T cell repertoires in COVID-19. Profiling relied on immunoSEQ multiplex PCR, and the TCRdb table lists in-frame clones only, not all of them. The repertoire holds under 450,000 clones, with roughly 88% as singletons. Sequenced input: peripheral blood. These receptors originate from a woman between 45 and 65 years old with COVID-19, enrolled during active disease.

For the CDR3, the DNA is TGTGCCAGCAGCTTATTACAGGGACTGAACACTGAAGCTTTCTTT. This translates into CASSLLQGLNTEAFF. The chain links TRBV11-2 to TRBJ1-1, with a weak D call TRBD1 (6 bases). V was clipped by 2 bases and J by 0 bases, with 10 bases between them. Germline V gives CDR1 SGHAT, CDR2 FQNNGV. The CDR3 has 15 amino acids.

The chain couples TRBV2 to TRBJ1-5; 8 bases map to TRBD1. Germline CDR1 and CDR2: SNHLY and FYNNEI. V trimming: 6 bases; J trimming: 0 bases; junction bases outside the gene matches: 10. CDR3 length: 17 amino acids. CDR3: CASRPGQAPYSNQPQHF. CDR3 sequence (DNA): TGTGCCAGCAGGCCGGGACAGGCCCCGTATAGCAATCAGCCCCAGCATTTT.

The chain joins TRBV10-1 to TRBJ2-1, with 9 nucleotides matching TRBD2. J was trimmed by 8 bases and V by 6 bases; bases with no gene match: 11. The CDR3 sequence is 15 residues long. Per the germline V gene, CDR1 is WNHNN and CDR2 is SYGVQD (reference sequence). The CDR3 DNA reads TGCGCCAGCAGCGCGTCCGGGACTAGCATCCATGAGCAGTTCTTC. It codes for CASSASGTSIHEQFF.

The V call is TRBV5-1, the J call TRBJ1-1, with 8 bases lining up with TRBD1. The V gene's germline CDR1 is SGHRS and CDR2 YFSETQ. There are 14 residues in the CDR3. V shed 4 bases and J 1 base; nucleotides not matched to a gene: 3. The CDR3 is CASSIDRGNTEAFF. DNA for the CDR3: TGCGCCAGCAGCATCGACAGGGGGAACACTGAAGCTTTCTTT.

The CDR3 DNA sequence: TGCGCCAGCAGCTTGGGGGGGCGCGGCACCGGGGAGCTGTTTTTT. Protein product: CASSLGGRGTGELFF. The chain has TRBV5-1 and TRBJ2-2; TRBD1 is a possible D gene (6 bases). Germline V CDR1 and CDR2: SGHRS, YFSETQ. V lost 0 bases, J lost 4 bases, and 10 bases lay in between. CDR3 size: 15 residues. The entire variable domain, with the rest obtained from reference TRBV5-1 and TRBJ2-2, is as follows: KAGVTQTPRYLIKTRGQQVTLSCSPISGHRSVSWYQQTPGQGLQFLFEYFSETQRNKGNFPGRFSGRQFSNSRSEMNVSTLELGDSALYLCASSLGGRGTGELFFGEGSRLTVL.

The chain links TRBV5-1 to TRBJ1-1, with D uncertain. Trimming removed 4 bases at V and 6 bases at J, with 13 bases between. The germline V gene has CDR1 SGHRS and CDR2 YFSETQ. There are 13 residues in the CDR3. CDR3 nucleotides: TGCGCCAGCAGCATGAGGGTCAGTTCTGAAGCTTTCTTT. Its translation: CASSMRVSSEAFF.

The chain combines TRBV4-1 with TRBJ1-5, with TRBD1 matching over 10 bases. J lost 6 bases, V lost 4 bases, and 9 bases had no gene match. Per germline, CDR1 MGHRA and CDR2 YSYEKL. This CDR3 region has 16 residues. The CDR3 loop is CASSRGGTGASQPQHF. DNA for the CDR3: TGCGCCAGCAGCCGAGGCGGGACAGGGGCGAGTCAGCCCCAGCATTTT.

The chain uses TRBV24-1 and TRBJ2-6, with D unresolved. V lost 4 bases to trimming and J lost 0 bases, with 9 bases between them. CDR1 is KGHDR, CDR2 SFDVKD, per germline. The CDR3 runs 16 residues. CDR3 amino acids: CATSELTASGANVLTF. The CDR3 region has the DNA TGTGCCACCAGTGAGCTAACAGCCTCTGGGGCCAACGTCCTGACTTTC.

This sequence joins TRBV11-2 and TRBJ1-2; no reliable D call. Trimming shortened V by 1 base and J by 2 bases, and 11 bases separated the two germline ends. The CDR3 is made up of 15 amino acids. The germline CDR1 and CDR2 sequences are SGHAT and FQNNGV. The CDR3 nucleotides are TGTGCCAGCAGCTTAGGGGATGGGAGGAACTATGGCTACACCTTC. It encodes CASSLGDGRNYGYTF.

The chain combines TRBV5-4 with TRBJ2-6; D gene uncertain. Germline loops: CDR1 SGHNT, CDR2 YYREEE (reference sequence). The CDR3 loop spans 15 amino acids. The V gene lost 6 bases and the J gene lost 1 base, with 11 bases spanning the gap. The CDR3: CASTSGPSGANVLTF. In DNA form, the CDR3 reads TGTGCCAGCACCTCTGGGCCGTCTGGGGCCAACGTCCTGACTTTC.

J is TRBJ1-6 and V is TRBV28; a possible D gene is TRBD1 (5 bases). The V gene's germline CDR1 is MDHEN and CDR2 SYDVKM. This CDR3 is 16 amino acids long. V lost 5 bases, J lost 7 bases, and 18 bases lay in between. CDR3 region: CASSPRGGAGNSPLHF. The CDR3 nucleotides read TGTGCCAGCAGTCCCAGAGGCGGGGCCGGCAATTCACCCCTCCACTTT.

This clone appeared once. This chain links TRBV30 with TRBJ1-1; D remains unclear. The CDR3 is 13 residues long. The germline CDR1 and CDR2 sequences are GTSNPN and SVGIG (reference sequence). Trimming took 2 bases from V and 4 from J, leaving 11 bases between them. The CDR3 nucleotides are TGTGCCTGGAGTTTAGGTTGGAGCACTGAAGCTTTCTTT. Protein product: CAWSLGWSTEAFF.

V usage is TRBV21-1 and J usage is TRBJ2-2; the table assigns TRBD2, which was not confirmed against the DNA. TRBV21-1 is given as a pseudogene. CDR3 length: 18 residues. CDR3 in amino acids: CASSKIGRGGRCTGELFF. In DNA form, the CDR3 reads TGTGCCAGCAGCAAAATTGGCCGGGGGGGCCGGTGCACCGGGGAGCTGTTTTTT.

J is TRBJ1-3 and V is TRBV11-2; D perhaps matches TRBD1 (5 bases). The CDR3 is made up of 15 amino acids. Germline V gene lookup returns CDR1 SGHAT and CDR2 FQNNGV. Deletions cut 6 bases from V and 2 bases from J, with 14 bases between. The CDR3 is CASREVPGAGNTIYF. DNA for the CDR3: TGTGCCAGCAGGGAAGTACCGGGGGCTGGAAACACCATATATTTT.

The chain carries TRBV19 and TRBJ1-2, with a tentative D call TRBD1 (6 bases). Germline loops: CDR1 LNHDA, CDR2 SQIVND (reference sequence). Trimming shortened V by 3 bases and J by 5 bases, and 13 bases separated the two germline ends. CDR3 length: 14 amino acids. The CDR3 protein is CASSIIAGAYGYTF. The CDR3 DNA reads TGTGCCAGTAGTATTATCGCAGGGGCTTATGGCTACACCTTC.

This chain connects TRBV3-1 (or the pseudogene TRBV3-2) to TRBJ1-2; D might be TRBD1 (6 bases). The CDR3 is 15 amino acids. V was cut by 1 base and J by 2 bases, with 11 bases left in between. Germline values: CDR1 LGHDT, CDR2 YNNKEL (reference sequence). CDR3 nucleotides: TGTGCCAGCAGCCAAGGAGGGGGATGGAACTATGGCTACACCTTC. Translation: CASSQGGGWNYGYTF.

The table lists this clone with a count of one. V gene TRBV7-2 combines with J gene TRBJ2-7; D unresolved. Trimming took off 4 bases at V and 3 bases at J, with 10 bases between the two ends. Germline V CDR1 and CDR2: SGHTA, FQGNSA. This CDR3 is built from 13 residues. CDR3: CASSSRGRYEQYF. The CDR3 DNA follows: TGTGCCAGCAGCTCGAGAGGCCGCTACGAGCAGTACTTC.

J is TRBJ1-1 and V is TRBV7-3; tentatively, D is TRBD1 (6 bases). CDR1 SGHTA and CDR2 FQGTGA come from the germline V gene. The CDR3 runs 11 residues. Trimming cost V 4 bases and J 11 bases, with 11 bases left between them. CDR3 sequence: CASSSGTMAFF. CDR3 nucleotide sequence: TGTGCCAGCAGCTCCGGGACAATGGCTTTCTTT.

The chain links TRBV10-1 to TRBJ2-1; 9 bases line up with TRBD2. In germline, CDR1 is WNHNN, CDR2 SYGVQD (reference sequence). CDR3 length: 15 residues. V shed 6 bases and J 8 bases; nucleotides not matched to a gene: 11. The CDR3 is CASRKGLAGNDEQFF. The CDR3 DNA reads TGCGCCAGCAGAAAGGGACTAGCAGGGAATGATGAGCAGTTCTTC.

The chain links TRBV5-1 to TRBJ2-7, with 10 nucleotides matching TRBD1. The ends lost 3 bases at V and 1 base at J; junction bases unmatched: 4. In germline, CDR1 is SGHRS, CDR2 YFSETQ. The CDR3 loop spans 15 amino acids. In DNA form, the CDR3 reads TGCGCCAGCAGCTCCCGGGACAGGGGATCCTACGAGCAGTACTTC. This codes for CASSSRDRGSYEQYF.

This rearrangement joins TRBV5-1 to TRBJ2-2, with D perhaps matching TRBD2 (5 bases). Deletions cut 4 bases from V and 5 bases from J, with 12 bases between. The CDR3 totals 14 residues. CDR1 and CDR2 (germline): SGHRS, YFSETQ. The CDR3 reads CASSPRGPTGELFF. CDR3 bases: TGCGCCAGCAGCCCCCGGGGTCCGACCGGGGAGCTGTTTTTT.

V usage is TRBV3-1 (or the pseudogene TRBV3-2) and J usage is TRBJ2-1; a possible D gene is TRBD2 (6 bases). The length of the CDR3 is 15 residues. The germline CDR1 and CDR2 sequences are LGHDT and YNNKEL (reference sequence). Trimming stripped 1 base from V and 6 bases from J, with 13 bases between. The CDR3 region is CASSQGRGPSNEQFF. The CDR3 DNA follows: TGTGCCAGCAGCCAAGGGAGGGGTCCGTCCAATGAGCAGTTCTTC.

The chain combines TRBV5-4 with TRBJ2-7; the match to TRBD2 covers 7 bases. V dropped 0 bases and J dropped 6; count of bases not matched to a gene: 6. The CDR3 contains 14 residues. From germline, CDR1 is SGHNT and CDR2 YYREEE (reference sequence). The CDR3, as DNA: TGTGCCAGCAGCTTGGGGGGGGGAGCGGGCGAGCAGTACTTC. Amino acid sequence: CASSLGGGAGEQYF.

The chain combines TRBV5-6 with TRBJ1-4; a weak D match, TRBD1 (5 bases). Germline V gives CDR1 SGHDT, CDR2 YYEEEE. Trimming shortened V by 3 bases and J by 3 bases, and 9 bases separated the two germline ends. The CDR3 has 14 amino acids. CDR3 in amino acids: CASSWGAANEKLFF. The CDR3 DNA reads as TGTGCCAGCAGCTGGGGCGCGGCTAATGAAAAACTGTTTTTT.

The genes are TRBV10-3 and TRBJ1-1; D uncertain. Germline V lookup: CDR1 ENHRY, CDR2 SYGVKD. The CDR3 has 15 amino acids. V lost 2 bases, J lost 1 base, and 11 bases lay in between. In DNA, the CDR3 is TGTGCCATCAGTGAGAGAGGCCGTGAGAACACTGAAGCTTTCTTT. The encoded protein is CAISERGRENTEAFF.

The CDR3 reads CASSELRGQGNEQYF. In DNA, the CDR3 is TGTGCCAGCAGTGAATTAAGAGGGCAGGGGAACGAGCAGTACTTC. The V call is TRBV25-1, the J call TRBJ2-7; possible D gene TRBD1, 6 bases. Trimming stripped 1 base from V and 5 bases from J, with 15 bases between. The CDR3 is 15 residues long. The germline V gene encodes CDR1 MGHDK and CDR2 SYGVNS.

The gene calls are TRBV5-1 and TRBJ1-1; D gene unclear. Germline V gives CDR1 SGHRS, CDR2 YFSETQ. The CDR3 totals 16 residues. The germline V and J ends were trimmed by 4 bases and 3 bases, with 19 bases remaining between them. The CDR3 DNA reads TGCGCCAGCAGCACTGGATCGTTAGGGAGCGACACTGAAGCTTTCTTT. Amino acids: CASSTGSLGSDTEAFF.

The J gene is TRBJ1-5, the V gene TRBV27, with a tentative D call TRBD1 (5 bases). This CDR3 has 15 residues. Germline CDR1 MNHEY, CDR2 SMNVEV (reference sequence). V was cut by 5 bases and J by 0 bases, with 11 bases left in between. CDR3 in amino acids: CASSPGLYSNQPQHF. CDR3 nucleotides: TGTGCCAGCAGTCCGGGACTGTATAGCAATCAGCCCCAGCATTTT.

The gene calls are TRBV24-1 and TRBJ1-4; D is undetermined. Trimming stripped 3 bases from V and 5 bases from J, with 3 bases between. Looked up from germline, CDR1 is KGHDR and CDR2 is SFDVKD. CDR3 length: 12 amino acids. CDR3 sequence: CATSDPNEKLFF. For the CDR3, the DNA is TGTGCCACCAGTGATCCAAATGAAAAACTGTTTTTT.

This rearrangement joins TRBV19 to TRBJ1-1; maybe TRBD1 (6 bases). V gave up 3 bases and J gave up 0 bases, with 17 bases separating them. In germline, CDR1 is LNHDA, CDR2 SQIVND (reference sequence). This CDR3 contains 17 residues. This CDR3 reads CASSMDSRTTMNTEAFF. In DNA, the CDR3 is TGTGCCAGTAGTATGGACAGTAGAACCACCATGAACACTGAAGCTTTCTTT.

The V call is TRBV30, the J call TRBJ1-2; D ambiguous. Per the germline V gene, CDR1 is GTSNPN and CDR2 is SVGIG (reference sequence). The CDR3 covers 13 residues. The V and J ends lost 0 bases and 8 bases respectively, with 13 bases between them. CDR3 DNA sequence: TGTGCCTGGAGTGTACGGCGGGAGAGGGGCTACACCTTC. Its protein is CAWSVRRERGYTF.